The 15 T cell receptor beta chains listed next were all sequenced from one sample in a study of blood T cell repertoires in COVID-19. The data were produced by immunoSEQ multiplex PCR, yet TCRdb's version contains in-frame clones alone and is incomplete. The sample includes some 59,000 clones, 89% of them seen just once. Sequenced sample: peripheral blood. All receptors come from a man in his 60s with acute or convalescent COVID-19.

V gene TRBV6-2 or TRBV6-3 combines with J gene TRBJ2-1, with 8 bases lining up with TRBD1. Losses at the gene ends were 1 base for V and 2 bases for J; bases not matched to a gene: 10. CDR1 and CDR2 from the germline V gene are MNHEY and SVGEGT. The CDR3 has 18 residues. The CDR3 loop reads CASSYYPPGQGPYNEQFF. For the CDR3, the DNA is TGTGCCAGCAGTTACTACCCCCCAGGACAGGGACCCTACAATGAGCAGTTCTTC.

The chain recombines TRBV5-1 with TRBJ1-1; 10 bases agree with TRBD1. CDR1 is SGHRS and CDR2 is YFSETQ in the germline V gene. V shed 0 bases, J shed 4 bases, and the junction held 6 bases outside the gene matches. The CDR3 is 16 residues long. CDR3 sequence (DNA): TGCGCCAGCAGCTTGGTGGGACAGGGGATCGGCACTGAAGCTTTCTTT. Protein sequence: CASSLVGQGIGTEAFF.

The table lists this clone with a count of one. This rearrangement joins TRBV6-2 or TRBV6-3 to TRBJ2-2; 7 bases agree with TRBD1. The CDR3 runs 13 residues. V was clipped by 5 bases and J by 5 bases; unmatched bases: 2. From germline, CDR1 is MNHEY and CDR2 SVGEGT. CDR3 protein: CASSLQGTGELFF. DNA for the CDR3: TGTGCCAGCAGTCTACAGGGGACCGGGGAGCTGTTTTTT.

This clone was seen a single time. The chain combines TRBV14 with TRBJ2-5, with 9 bases aligning to TRBD2. Unmatched junction bases numbered 13, after V lost 0 bases and J lost 5 bases. There are 18 residues in the CDR3. From germline, CDR1 is SGHDN and CDR2 FVKESK. The CDR3 DNA follows: TGTGCCAGCAGCCAAGATCAATATAGGACTAGCGTTCGGGAGACCCAGTACTTC. Its translation: CASSQDQYRTSVRETQYF.

The DNA for the CDR3 is TGTGCCAGCAGCTTAAAGGGGTCCTATAATTCACCCCTCCACTTT. This sequence encodes CASSLKGSYNSPLHF. The rearrangement joins TRBV7-2 to TRBJ1-6; D perhaps matches TRBD1 (5 bases). Germline assignment: CDR1 SGHTA and CDR2 FQGNSA. V was cut by 2 bases and J by 1 base, with 6 bases left in between. This CDR3 comprises 15 residues.

J is TRBJ2-5 and V is TRBV6-1, with D possibly matching TRBD1 (5 bases). Trimming removed 6 bases from V and 4 bases from J, with 18 bases in between. CDR1 is MNHNS, CDR2 SASEGT, per germline. The CDR3 has 15 amino acids. The CDR3 region has the DNA TGTGCCAGCAGGCGGTTAGGGGTCAACCTAGAGACCCAGTACTTC. Translating gives CASRRLGVNLETQYF.

V gene TRBV27 combines with J gene TRBJ2-2; 8 bases are a match to TRBD1. The CDR3 is 15 residues long. With 6 bases clipped from V and 3 bases from J, the junction kept 6 bases outside the gene matches. The germline V gene encodes CDR1 MNHEY and CDR2 SMNVEV (reference sequence). CDR3 loop: CASSLRTGYTGELFF. The CDR3 coding sequence is TGTGCCAGCAGCCTAAGGACAGGGTACACCGGGGAGCTGTTTTTT.

In its sample, this clone was seen a few times. The gene calls are TRBV5-1 and TRBJ1-4; the D gene is possibly TRBD1 (6 bases). The ends were cut back, 4 bases at V and 6 bases at J, with 16 bases in the middle. Germline CDR1 reads SGHRS; CDR2 reads YFSETQ. The CDR3 is 15 amino acids. In DNA, the CDR3 is TGCGCCAGCAGCCCGACGGGCAGGGGAGATGAAAAACTGTTTTTT. It codes for CASSPTGRGDEKLFF.

CDR3 bases: TGTGCCAGTAGTCGGGACAGGGAGGCGGGCTACACCTTC. This sequence encodes CASSRDREAGYTF. V is TRBV19 and J is TRBJ1-2; TRBD1 aligns across 9 bases. The J segment lost 8 bases and the V segment lost 5 bases, leaving 6 bases of the junction unmatched. The CDR3 extends over 13 amino acids. Germline CDR1 reads LNHDA; CDR2 reads SQIVND (reference sequence).

This chain connects TRBV6-5 to TRBJ1-4; TRBD1 aligns across 7 bases. The CDR3 spans 15 residues. Per germline, CDR1 MNHEY and CDR2 SVGAGI. V trimming: 0 bases; J trimming: 4 bases; junction bases outside the gene matches: 2. CDR3 in DNA: TGTGCCAGCAGTTACTCGACAGGGCTTAATGAAAAACTGTTTTTT. Its protein is CASSYSTGLNEKLFF.

The rearrangement joins TRBV18 to TRBJ2-1, with TRBD2 as a possible D gene (6 bases). CDR1 is KGHSH, CDR2 LQKENI, per germline. V shed 0 bases and J shed 6 bases, with 12 bases lying between them. This CDR3 has 15 residues. The CDR3, as DNA: TGTGCCAGCTCACCACCTGGGCTAGCGAGCAATGAGCAGTTCTTC. The encoded protein is CASSPPGLASNEQFF. Variable domain in full (rest from reference TRBV18 and TRBJ2-1): NAGVMQNPRHLVRRRGQEARLRCSPMKGHSHVYWYRQLPEEGLKFMVYLQKENIIDESGMPKERFSAEFPKEGPSILRIQQVVRGDSAAYFCASSPPGLASNEQFFGPGTRLTVL.

This sequence joins TRBV20-1 and TRBJ1-1; no clear D gene. Germline V CDR1 and CDR2: DFQATT, SNEGSKA (reference sequence). Between the trimmed V and J ends, which lost 5 bases and 5 bases, there was a span of 6 bases. The CDR3 has 10 residues. CDR3 sequence (DNA): TGCAGTGCTTGGAGGACTGAAGCTTTCTTT. It yields the protein CSAWRTEAFF.

The V gene is TRBV19, the J gene TRBJ1-1; tentative D call: TRBD1 (5 bases). Trimming removed 3 bases from V and 4 bases from J, with 18 bases in between. Germline V gene lookup returns CDR1 LNHDA and CDR2 SQIVND (reference sequence). The CDR3 runs 16 residues. CDR3 protein: CASSIVRLRGATEAFF. The DNA of the CDR3 is TGTGCCAGTAGTATCGTACGACTCCGTGGGGCCACTGAAGCTTTCTTT.

V is TRBV5-1 and J is TRBJ2-3; 9 nucleotides agree with TRBD2. Germline CDR1 reads SGHRS; CDR2 reads YFSETQ. J was trimmed by 11 bases and V by 0 bases; bases with no gene match: 7. The CDR3 is 14 residues long. As DNA, the CDR3 is TGCGCCAGCAGCTTGGCTAGCGGGGAAGAAGGGCAGTATTTT. It translates to CASSLASGEEGQYF.

The V and J genes are TRBV18 and TRBJ1-4; TRBD1 matches 8 bases. CDR3 length: 16 residues. The V and J ends lost 3 bases and 6 bases, in that order; junction bases with no gene match: 9. Germline CDR1 reads KGHSH; CDR2 reads LQKENI. The CDR3 DNA reads TGTGCCAGCTCACCGGCCTCGGGACAGGCATATGAAAAACTGTTTTTT. Its protein is CASSPASGQAYEKLFF.